This T cell receptor (beta chain) was sequenced in a study of shared clonotypes between healthy human individuals. On the study more broadly: Sampling drew on donors who were a couple of women and three men aged 18 to 49. Broader study findings: A few donors had around 5% of their naive CD4 clonotypes in common. Naive subsets usually exceeded memory subsets in estimated richness.

CD4+ cell separation produced CD45RA+ naive and CD45RA-negative memory subsets. A note on this clone: The antigen remains unidentified.

TCRdb's table, derived via immunoSEQ multiplex PCR, lists solely in-frame clones and lacks some. This table holds 2,500,000 or so clones, 80% to 95% found once. CDR1 and CDR2 from the germline V gene are SEHNR and FQNEAQ (reference sequence). CDR3 length: 14 residues. Deletions cut 7 bases from V and 9 bases from J, with 21 bases between. The material sequenced was naive CD4+ T cells from PBMCs. Documented subset: CD45RA+ positively selected. This TCR came from a man younger than 30 in good health. Some clones in this sample may be carry-over from other donors' samples. V is TRBV7-9 and J is TRBJ1-2; TRBD1 might be the D (6 bases). The DNA for the CDR3 is TGTGCCAGCAATCACTTAGGGGGGCTACAAAGCTACACCTTC. Its protein is CASNHLGGLQSYTF.